This entry features one T cell receptor (beta chain) sequence. This sample was included in a study of blood T cell repertoires in COVID-19. CDR3 length: 15 residues. CDR1 ENHRY and CDR2 SYGVKD come from the germline V gene. The junction had 5 bases not matched to a gene; V was cut back by 4 bases and J by 4 bases. The data were produced by immunoSEQ multiplex PCR, yet TCRdb's version contains in-frame clones alone and is incomplete. The sample contains under 95,000 clones, just over 90% of which appear only once. The origin of this receptor is a man aged 45 to 65 with COVID-19, enrolled during active disease. This chain joins TRBV10-3 and TRBJ2-2, with TRBD1 identical over 8 bases. Input material: peripheral blood. The CDR3 reads CAISGPGQVTGELFF. The CDR3 DNA sequence: TGTGCCATCAGTGGACCGGGACAGGTCACCGGGGAGCTGTTTTTT.